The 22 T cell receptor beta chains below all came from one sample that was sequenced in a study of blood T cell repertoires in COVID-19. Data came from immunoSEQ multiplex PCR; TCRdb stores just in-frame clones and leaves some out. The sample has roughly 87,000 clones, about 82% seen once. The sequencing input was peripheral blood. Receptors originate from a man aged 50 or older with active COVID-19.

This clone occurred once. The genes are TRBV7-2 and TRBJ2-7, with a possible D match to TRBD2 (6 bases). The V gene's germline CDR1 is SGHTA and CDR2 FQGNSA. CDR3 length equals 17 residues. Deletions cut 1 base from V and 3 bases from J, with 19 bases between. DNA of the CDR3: TGTGCCAGCAGCTTAGTTCAGACGGGAGTGGGGGGCTACGAGCAGTACTTC. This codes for CASSLVQTGVGGYEQYF.

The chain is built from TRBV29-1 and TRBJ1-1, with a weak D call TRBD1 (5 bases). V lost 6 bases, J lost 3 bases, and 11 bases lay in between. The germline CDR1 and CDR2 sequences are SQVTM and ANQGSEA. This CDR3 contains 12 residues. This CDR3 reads CSVGRGDTEAFF. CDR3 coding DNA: TGCAGCGTGGGGAGGGGAGACACTGAAGCTTTCTTT.

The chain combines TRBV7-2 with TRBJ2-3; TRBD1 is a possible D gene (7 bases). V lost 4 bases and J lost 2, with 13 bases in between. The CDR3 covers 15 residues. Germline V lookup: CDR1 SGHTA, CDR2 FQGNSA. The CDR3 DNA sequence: TGTGCCAGCAGCTCCAGGGGGGAAACCACAGATACGCAGTATTTT. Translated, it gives CASSSRGETTDTQYF.

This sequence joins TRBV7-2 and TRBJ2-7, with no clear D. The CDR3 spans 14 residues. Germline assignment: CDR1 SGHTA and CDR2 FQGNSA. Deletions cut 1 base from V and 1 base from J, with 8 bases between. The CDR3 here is CASSLVAGSYEQYF. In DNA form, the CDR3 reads TGTGCCAGCAGCTTAGTGGCCGGGTCCTACGAGCAGTACTTC. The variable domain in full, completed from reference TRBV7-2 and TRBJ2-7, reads GAGVSQSPSNKVTEKGKDVELRCDPISGHTALYWYRQSLGQGLEFLIYFQGNSAPDKSGLPSDRFSAERTGGSVSTLTIQRTQQEDSAVYLCASSLVAGSYEQYFGPGTRLTVT.

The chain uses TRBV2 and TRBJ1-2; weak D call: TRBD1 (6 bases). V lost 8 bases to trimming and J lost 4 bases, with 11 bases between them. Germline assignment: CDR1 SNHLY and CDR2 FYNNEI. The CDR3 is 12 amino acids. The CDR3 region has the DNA TGTGCCAGCGGACAGACAATCTATGGCTACACCTTC. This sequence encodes CASGQTIYGYTF.

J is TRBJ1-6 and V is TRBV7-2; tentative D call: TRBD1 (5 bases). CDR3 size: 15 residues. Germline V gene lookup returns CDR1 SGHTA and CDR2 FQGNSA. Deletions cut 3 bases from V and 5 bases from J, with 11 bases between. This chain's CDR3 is CASSLGLGDNSPLHF. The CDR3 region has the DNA TGTGCCAGCAGCTTGGGGCTTGGCGATAATTCACCCCTCCACTTT. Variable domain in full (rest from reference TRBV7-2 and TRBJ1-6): GAGVSQSPSNKVTEKGKDVELRCDPISGHTALYWYRQSLGQGLEFLIYFQGNSAPDKSGLPSDRFSAERTGGSVSTLTIQRTQQEDSAVYLCASSLGLGDNSPLHFGNGTRLTVT.

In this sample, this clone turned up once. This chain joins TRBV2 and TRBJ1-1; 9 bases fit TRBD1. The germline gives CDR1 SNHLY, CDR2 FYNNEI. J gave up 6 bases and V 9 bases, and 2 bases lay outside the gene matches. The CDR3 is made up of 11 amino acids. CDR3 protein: CARQGAPEAFF. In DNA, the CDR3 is TGTGCCAGACAGGGGGCCCCTGAAGCTTTCTTT.

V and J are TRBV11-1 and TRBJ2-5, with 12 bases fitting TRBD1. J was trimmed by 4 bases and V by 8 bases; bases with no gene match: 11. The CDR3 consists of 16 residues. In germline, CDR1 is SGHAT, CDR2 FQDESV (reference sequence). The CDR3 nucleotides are TGTGCCAGCGGACATCCCGGGACAGGGGGCCGAGAGACCCAGTACTTC. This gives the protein CASGHPGTGGRETQYF. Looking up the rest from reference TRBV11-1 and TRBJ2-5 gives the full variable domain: EAEVAQSPRYKITEKSQAVAFWCDPISGHATLYWYRQILGQGPELLVQFQDESVVDDSQLPKDRFSAERLKGVDSTLKIQPAELGDSAMYLCASGHPGTGGRETQYFGPGTRLLVL.

CDR3 amino acids: CASSAAGSINTEAFF. The CDR3 region has the DNA TGTGCCAGCAGCGCAGCGGGTTCCATAAACACTGAAGCTTTCTTT. The V call is TRBV9, the J call TRBJ1-1; D gene ambiguous. V was cut by 3 bases and J by 2 bases, with 14 bases left in between. There are 15 residues in the CDR3. Germline V gene sequence: CDR1 SGDLS, CDR2 YYNGEE.

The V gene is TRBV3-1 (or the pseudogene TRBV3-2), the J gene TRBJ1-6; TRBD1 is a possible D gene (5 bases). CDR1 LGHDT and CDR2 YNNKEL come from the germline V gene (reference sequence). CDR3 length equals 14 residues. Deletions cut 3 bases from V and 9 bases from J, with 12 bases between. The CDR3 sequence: CASSHREGVSPLHF. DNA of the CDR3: TGTGCCAGCAGCCACAGGGAAGGGGTTTCACCCCTCCACTTT.

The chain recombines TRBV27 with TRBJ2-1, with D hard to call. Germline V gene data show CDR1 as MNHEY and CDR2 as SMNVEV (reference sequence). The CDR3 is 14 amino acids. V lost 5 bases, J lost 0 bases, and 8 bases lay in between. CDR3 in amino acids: CASSPPGSYNEQFF. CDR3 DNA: TGTGCCAGCAGTCCACCCGGCTCCTACAATGAGCAGTTCTTC.

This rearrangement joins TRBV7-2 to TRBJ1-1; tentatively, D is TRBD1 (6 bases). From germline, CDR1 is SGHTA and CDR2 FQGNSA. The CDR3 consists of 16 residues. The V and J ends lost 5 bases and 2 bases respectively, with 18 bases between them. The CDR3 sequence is CASSNRDTNFNTEAFF. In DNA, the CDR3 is TGTGCCAGCAGCAACCGGGACACGAATTTTAACACTGAAGCTTTCTTT.

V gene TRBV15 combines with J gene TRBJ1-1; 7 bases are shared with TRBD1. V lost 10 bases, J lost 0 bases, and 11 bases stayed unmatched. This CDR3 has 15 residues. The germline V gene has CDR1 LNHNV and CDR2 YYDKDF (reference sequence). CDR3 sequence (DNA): TGTGCCATCCGACAGGGTCCCTCCTTGAACACTGAAGCTTTCTTT. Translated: CAIRQGPSLNTEAFF.

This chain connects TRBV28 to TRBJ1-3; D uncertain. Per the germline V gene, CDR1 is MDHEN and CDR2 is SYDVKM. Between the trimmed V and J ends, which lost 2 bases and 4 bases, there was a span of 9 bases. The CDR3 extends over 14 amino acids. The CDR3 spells CASSLATEGNTIYF. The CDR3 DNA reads TGTGCCAGCAGTTTAGCCACGGAGGGAAACACCATATATTTT.

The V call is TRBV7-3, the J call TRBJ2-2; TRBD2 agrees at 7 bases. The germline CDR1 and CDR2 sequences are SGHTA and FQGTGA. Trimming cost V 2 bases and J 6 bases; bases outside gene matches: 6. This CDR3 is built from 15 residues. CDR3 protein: CASSLVGGPAGELFF. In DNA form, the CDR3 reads TGTGCCAGCAGCTTAGTGGGAGGGCCGGCCGGGGAGCTGTTTTTT.

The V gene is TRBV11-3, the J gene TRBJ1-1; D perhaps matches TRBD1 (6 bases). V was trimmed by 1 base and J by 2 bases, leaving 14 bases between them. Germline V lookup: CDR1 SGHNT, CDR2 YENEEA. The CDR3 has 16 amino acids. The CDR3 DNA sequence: TGTGCCAGCAGCTTAGCAGGGGCAGTTCATAACACTGAAGCTTTCTTT. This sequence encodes CASSLAGAVHNTEAFF.

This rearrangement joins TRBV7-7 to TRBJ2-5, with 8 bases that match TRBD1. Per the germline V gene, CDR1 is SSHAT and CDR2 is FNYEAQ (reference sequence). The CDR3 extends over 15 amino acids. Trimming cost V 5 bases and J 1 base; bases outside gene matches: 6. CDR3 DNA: TGTGCCAGCAGCACCGGACAGGGAGCCCAAGAGACCCAGTACTTC. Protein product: CASSTGQGAQETQYF.

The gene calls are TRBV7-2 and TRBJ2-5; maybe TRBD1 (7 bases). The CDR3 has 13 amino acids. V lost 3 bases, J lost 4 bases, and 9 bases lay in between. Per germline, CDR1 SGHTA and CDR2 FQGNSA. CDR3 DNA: TGTGCCAGCAGCTTCAGGGGGGCAGAGACCCAGTACTTC. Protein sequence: CASSFRGAETQYF.

The CDR3 here is CAWSRPGGNSPLHF. The CDR3, as DNA: TGTGCCTGGAGTCGCCCCGGCGGTAATTCACCCCTCCACTTT. This chain joins TRBV30 and TRBJ1-6; no clear D. Germline CDR1 is GTSNPN and CDR2 is SVGIG (reference sequence). The CDR3 totals 14 residues. V lost 2 bases, J lost 6 bases, and 11 bases lay in between.

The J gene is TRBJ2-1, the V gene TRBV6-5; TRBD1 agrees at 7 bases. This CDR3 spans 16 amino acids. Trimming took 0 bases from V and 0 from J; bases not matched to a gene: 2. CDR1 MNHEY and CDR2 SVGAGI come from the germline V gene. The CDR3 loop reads CASSYSGTASYNEQFF. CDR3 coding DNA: TGTGCCAGCAGTTACTCGGGGACAGCCTCCTACAATGAGCAGTTCTTC.

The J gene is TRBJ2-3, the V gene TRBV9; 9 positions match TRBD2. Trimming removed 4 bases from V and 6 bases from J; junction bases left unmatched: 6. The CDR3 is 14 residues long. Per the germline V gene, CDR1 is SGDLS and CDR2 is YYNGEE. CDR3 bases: TGTGCCAGCAGCCCGGGACTAGCTCGGGATACGCAGTATTTT. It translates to CASSPGLARDTQYF.

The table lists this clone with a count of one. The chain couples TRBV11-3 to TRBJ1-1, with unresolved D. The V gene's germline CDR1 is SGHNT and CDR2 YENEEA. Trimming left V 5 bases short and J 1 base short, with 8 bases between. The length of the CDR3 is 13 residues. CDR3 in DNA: TGTGCCAGCAGCCCCCGGGGGAACACTGAAGCTTTCTTT. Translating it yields CASSPRGNTEAFF.